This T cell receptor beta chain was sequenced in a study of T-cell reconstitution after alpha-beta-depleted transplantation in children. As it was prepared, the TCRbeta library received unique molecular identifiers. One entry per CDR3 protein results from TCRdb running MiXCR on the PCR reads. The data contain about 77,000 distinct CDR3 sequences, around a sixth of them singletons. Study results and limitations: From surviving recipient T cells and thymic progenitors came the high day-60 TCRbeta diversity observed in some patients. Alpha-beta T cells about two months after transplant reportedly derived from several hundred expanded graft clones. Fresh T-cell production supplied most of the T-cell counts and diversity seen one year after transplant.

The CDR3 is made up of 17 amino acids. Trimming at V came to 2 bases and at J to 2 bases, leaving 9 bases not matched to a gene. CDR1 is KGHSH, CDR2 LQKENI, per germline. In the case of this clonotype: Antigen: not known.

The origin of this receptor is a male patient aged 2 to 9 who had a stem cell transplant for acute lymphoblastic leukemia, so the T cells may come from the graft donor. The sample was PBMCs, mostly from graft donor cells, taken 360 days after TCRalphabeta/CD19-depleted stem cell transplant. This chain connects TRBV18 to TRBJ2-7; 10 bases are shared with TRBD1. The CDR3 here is CASSPWAGTGVPYEQYF. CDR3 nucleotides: TGTGCCAGCTCACCATGGGCCGGGACAGGGGTTCCCTACGAGCAGTACTTC.